These 32 T cell receptor beta chains originate from one sample sequenced in a study of early T cells in non-severe SARS-CoV-2 infection. A single record per CDR3 protein comes from TCRdb applying MiXCR to the 5' RACE reads. The sample records around 70,000 distinct CDR3 sequences, 9% to 15% being singletons. Sequenced sample: whole blood. These receptors all come from an adult who was a healthcare worker with PCR-confirmed SARS-CoV-2 infection or an uninfected control (not recorded which).

This clonotype was detected many times. The gene calls are TRBV3-1 and TRBJ2-1, with D maybe TRBD1 (6 bases). Germline CDR1 LGHDT, CDR2 YNNKEL (reference sequence). With 6 bases removed from V and 6 bases from J, the gap between germline ends came to 6 bases. The CDR3 has 11 residues. Here the CDR3 reads CASRGANEQFF. The CDR3 nucleotides are TGTGCCAGCAGGGGGGCCAATGAGCAGTTCTTC.

There are many counts of this clonotype. The chain joins TRBV12-3 or TRBV12-4 to TRBJ1-1; D is uncertain. The CDR3 has 14 amino acids. V lost 3 bases and J lost 4, with 12 bases in between. The DNA for the CDR3 is TGTGCCAGCAGTTTTATGGAAGTGGGCACTGAAGCTTTCTTT. Translated: CASSFMEVGTEAFF.

This rearrangement joins TRBV29-1 to TRBJ2-4; 8 nucleotides align to TRBD2. Germline lookup yields CDR1 SQVTM and CDR2 ANQGSEA. The length of the CDR3 is 12 residues. V shed 7 bases and J 7 bases; nucleotides not matched to a gene: 6. The CDR3 DNA sequence: TGCAGCGCTGGGACTAGGGGGAACATTCAGTACTTC. Translating it yields CSAGTRGNIQYF.

This chain connects TRBV27 to TRBJ2-7, with D maybe TRBD2 (7 bases). The V gene's germline CDR1 is MNHEY and CDR2 SMNVEV (reference sequence). V was pared by 5 bases and J by 2 bases, with 13 bases between. This CDR3 has 14 amino acids. The CDR3 loop is CASSHGGATYEQYF. The CDR3 nucleotides are TGTGCCAGCAGTCATGGGGGGGCCACCTACGAGCAGTACTTC.

This clonotype has ten or more counts. The V and J genes are TRBV29-1 and TRBJ1-1; D not resolved. The V and J ends lost 1 base and 5 bases respectively, with 8 bases between them. This CDR3 comprises 12 residues. Germline CDR1 SQVTM, CDR2 ANQGSEA. CDR3 sequence: CSVEGGWTEAFF. CDR3 DNA: TGCAGCGTTGAAGGGGGTTGGACTGAAGCTTTCTTT.

This clonotype was observed a few times. This chain uses TRBV28 with TRBJ2-3; 11 bases line up with TRBD2. This CDR3 is 15 amino acids long. With 3 bases clipped from V and 4 bases from J, the junction kept 3 bases outside the gene matches. CDR1 and CDR2 from the germline V gene are MDHEN and SYDVKM. The DNA for the CDR3 is TGTGCCAGCAGTTTTCTAGCGGGAGGTGCAGATACGCAGTATTTT. Protein sequence: CASSFLAGGADTQYF.

This chain connects TRBV28 to TRBJ2-7, with D hard to call. The CDR3 has 13 residues. With 5 bases removed from V and 3 bases from J, the gap between germline ends came to 11 bases. Germline assignment: CDR1 MDHEN and CDR2 SYDVKM. The CDR3, as DNA: TGTGCCAGCAGTCCTCCGGATCTCTACGAGCAGTACTTC. This sequence encodes CASSPPDLYEQYF.

This clonotype appeared a few times. V gene TRBV30 combines with J gene TRBJ2-3; 7 bases are shared with TRBD2. CDR3 length equals 17 residues. In germline, CDR1 is GTSNPN, CDR2 SVGIG (reference sequence). Germline trimming cut 0 bases from V and 3 bases from J; bases unmatched to any gene: 12. CDR3 amino acids: CAWSVRGGRAGTDTQYF. CDR3 in DNA: TGTGCCTGGAGTGTACGGGGTGGGAGGGCCGGAACAGATACGCAGTATTTT.

The chain links TRBV5-4 to TRBJ2-3, with 8 bases matching TRBD1. Germline V gives CDR1 SGHNT, CDR2 YYREEE (reference sequence). The CDR3 consists of 12 residues. V was pared by 4 bases and J by 10 bases, with 5 bases of the junction left unmatched. CDR3 protein: CASSATGESQYF. The CDR3 bases are TGTGCCAGCAGCGCGACAGGGGAATCGCAGTATTTT.

The DNA of the CDR3 is TGCAGCGTTGAGAGGCAGCAAGAGACCCAGTACTTC. This encodes CSVERQQETQYF. The rearrangement links TRBV29-1 to TRBJ2-5; D gene uncertain. The germline CDR1 and CDR2 sequences are SQVTM and ANQGSEA. The V end was cut by 3 bases, the J end by 2 bases, with 7 bases between. This CDR3 contains 12 residues.

A few counts support this clonotype. The chain combines TRBV29-1 with TRBJ2-7; weak D call: TRBD1 (5 bases). Germline V gene lookup returns CDR1 SQVTM and CDR2 ANQGSEA. Trimming shortened V by 4 bases and J by 3 bases, and 7 bases separated the two germline ends. This CDR3 is built from 11 residues. The CDR3 region has the DNA TGCAGCGTTGGCAGGGACTACGAGCAGTACTTC. Translating it yields CSVGRDYEQYF.

At least ten counts were recorded for this clonotype. V is TRBV20-1 and J is TRBJ2-7, with 9 bases aligning to TRBD2. After removal of 6 bases from V and 0 bases from J, the junction contained 3 bases not matched to a gene. Germline lookup yields CDR1 DFQATT and CDR2 SNEGSKA (reference sequence). The CDR3 consists of 13 residues. The CDR3, as DNA: TGCAGTGCCGGGACTAGCTACTCCTACGAGCAGTACTTC. Encoded protein: CSAGTSYSYEQYF.

This clonotype showed up many times. The CDR3: CAWKEETSGEETQYF. The CDR3 DNA is TGTGCCTGGAAAGAAGAAACTAGCGGGGAAGAGACCCAGTACTTC. The genes are TRBV30 and TRBJ2-5; 10 bases line up with TRBD2. From germline, CDR1 is GTSNPN and CDR2 SVGIG (reference sequence). V lost 4 bases to trimming and J lost 3 bases; unmatched junction nucleotides: 8. The CDR3 contains 15 residues.

This clonotype was observed many times. This chain uses TRBV5-1 with TRBJ2-1; D is unresolved. V lost 4 bases and J 6 bases, leaving 14 bases between the germline ends. Germline V gives CDR1 SGHRS, CDR2 YFSETQ. The CDR3 extends over 14 amino acids. The CDR3 region is CASSPMGLINEQFF. CDR3 coding DNA: TGCGCCAGCAGCCCCATGGGTCTCATCAATGAGCAGTTCTTC.

This clonotype came up many times. The V call is TRBV2, the J call TRBJ1-6; D is ambiguous. Germline CDR1 is SNHLY and CDR2 is FYNNEI. The CDR3 runs 13 residues. Trimming left V 8 bases short and J 3 bases short, with 8 bases between. CDR3 amino acids: CASAGDYNSPLHF. CDR3 coding DNA: TGTGCCAGCGCCGGGGACTATAATTCACCCCTCCACTTT.

V gene TRBV12-1 combines with J gene TRBJ2-1; TRBD1 is the table's D call and was not checked against the DNA. TRBV12-1 is shown as a pseudogene. The CDR3 contains 17 residues. CDR3 protein: CASSSRPSSPVTNEQFF. The CDR3 DNA is TGTGCCAGCAGCTCAAGACCATCCTCCCCTGTGACCAATGAGCAGTTCTTC.

This clonotype has only a few counts. The V gene is TRBV5-1, the J gene TRBJ2-5; no reliable D call. Germline V gives CDR1 SGHRS, CDR2 YFSETQ. The CDR3 contains 14 residues. Trimming stripped 1 base from V and 3 bases from J, with 10 bases between. CDR3 in amino acids: CASSLRSDKETQYF. The CDR3 bases are TGCGCCAGCAGCTTGAGGTCAGATAAAGAGACCCAGTACTTC.

To note about this clonotype: This could be a read error, since a much larger clone is one nucleotide away. The chain employs TRBV7-3 and TRBJ2-1; D gene uncertain. This CDR3 comprises 13 residues. Germline CDR1 and CDR2: SGHTA and FQGTGA. The V end was cut by 3 bases, the J end by 6 bases, with 9 bases between. CDR3 DNA sequence: TGTGCCAGCAGCTTTATGTGGGGCAATGAGCAGTTCTTC. Translation gives CASSFMWGNEQFF.

In its sample, this clonotype was seen many times. This rearrangement joins TRBV5-1 to TRBJ2-7; the D is unclear. CDR3 length: 15 amino acids. Trimming removed 0 bases from V and 3 bases from J, with 13 bases in between. In germline, CDR1 is SGHRS, CDR2 YFSETQ. DNA for the CDR3: TGCGCCAGCAGCTTGGAGGCAGGAATGAACTACGAGCAGTACTTC. Protein: CASSLEAGMNYEQYF. The full variable domain, in which reference TRBV5-1 and TRBJ2-7 provide the parts outside the CDR3, is KAGVTQTPRYLIKTRGQQVTLSCSPISGHRSVSWYQQTPGQGLQFLFEYFSETQRNKGNFPGRFSGRQFSNSRSEMNVSTLELGDSALYLCASSLEAGMNYEQYFGPGTRLTVT.

This clonotype appeared many times. The rearrangement uses TRBV2 and TRBJ2-5; D gene unclear. The CDR3 has 11 amino acids. The germline CDR1 and CDR2 sequences are SNHLY and FYNNEI. The germline V and J ends were trimmed by 5 bases and 3 bases, with 4 bases remaining between them. CDR3 bases: TGTGCCAGCAGTTCTAAAGAGACCCAGTACTTC. This encodes CASSSKETQYF.

This clonotype has a count of ten or more. This chain uses TRBV10-3 with TRBJ2-2; 11 nucleotides line up with TRBD2. CDR1 is ENHRY, CDR2 SYGVKD, per germline. The CDR3 has 19 residues. Trimming cost V 0 bases and J 4 bases; bases outside gene matches: 10. CDR3 loop: CAISESWLAGGPVTGELFF. CDR3 DNA: TGTGCCATCAGTGAGTCTTGGTTAGCGGGAGGGCCGGTCACCGGGGAGCTGTTTTTT.

This clonotype was seen ten or more times. The J gene is TRBJ2-3, the V gene TRBV25-1; 12 positions match TRBD1. After removal of 6 bases from V and 4 bases from J, the junction contained 14 bases not matched to a gene. CDR1 is MGHDK, CDR2 SYGVNS, per germline. The CDR3 has 18 residues. This CDR3 reads CASSATGTGGWGADTQYF. The CDR3 bases are TGTGCCAGCAGCGCTACCGGGACAGGGGGCTGGGGGGCAGATACGCAGTATTTT.

The chain is built from TRBV7-2 and TRBJ1-2; no clear D. Germline CDR1 is SGHTA and CDR2 is FQGNSA. CDR3 length: 13 amino acids. V shed 1 base and J shed 2 bases, with 5 bases lying between them. In DNA form, the CDR3 reads TGTGCCAGCAGCTTAGGCAGGAACTATGGCTACACCTTC. This sequence encodes CASSLGRNYGYTF.

In this sample, this clonotype turned up many times. V is TRBV20-1 and J is TRBJ2-3; TRBD2 agrees at 10 bases. Per germline, CDR1 DFQATT and CDR2 SNEGSKA (reference sequence). This CDR3 spans 17 amino acids. V dropped 1 base and J dropped 5; count of bases not matched to a gene: 12. CDR3 sequence reads: CSARGTSGFMGGDTQYF. CDR3 coding DNA: TGCAGTGCTAGAGGGACTAGCGGTTTCATGGGTGGAGATACGCAGTATTTT.

The table lists this clonotype with many counts. The chain combines TRBV12-3 or TRBV12-4 with TRBJ2-3; 7 bases fit TRBD2. V was pared by 6 bases and J by 1 base, with 7 bases of the junction left unmatched. The CDR3 consists of 15 residues. CDR3 sequence reads: CASRGLADGTDTQYF. CDR3 sequence (DNA): TGTGCCAGCAGGGGGCTAGCGGATGGCACAGATACGCAGTATTTT.

This clonotype was seen a few times. At one of its ends the junction is not consistent with the germline gene, which may arise from a read error. The CDR3: CASSLNETPRSLF. CDR3 bases: TGTGCCAGCAGTTTAAATGAAACCCCCCGCTCCCTCTTC. V is TRBV28 and J is TRBJ2-1; D call uncertain. The CDR3 extends over 13 amino acids. From germline, CDR1 is MDHEN and CDR2 SYDVKM.

This clonotype was observed many times. The J gene is TRBJ2-1, the V gene TRBV3-1, with a tentative D call TRBD2 (6 bases). Trimming shortened V by 4 bases and J by 0 bases, and 19 bases separated the two germline ends. CDR3 length equals 18 residues. Germline loops: CDR1 LGHDT, CDR2 YNNKEL (reference sequence). The CDR3 loop is CASSLWGSGMGSYNEQFF. CDR3 sequence (DNA): TGTGCCAGCAGCCTTTGGGGTAGCGGAATGGGCTCCTACAATGAGCAGTTCTTC.

This clonotype was detected many times. The chain uses TRBV28 and TRBJ2-5, with TRBD2 matching over 7 bases. The CDR3 totals 14 residues. V lost 3 bases and J lost 5; bases outside the gene matches: 6. Germline V gene lookup returns CDR1 MDHEN and CDR2 SYDVKM. The CDR3 region is CASSLPGEGETQYF. The CDR3 region has the DNA TGTGCCAGCAGTTTGCCCGGGGAGGGTGAGACCCAGTACTTC.

The rearrangement links TRBV28 to TRBJ2-7; D is perhaps TRBD1 (6 bases). Trimming took 5 bases from V and 0 from J, leaving 11 bases between them. The CDR3 consists of 14 residues. CDR1 MDHEN and CDR2 SYDVKM come from the germline V gene. CDR3 loop: CASSGRTVSYEQYF. The CDR3 DNA follows: TGTGCCAGCAGTGGTAGGACAGTCTCCTACGAGCAGTACTTC. Supplemented by reference TRBV28 and TRBJ2-7, the full variable domain reads DVKVTQSSRYLVKRTGEKVFLECVQDMDHENMFWYRQDPGLGLRLIYFSYDVKMKEKGDIPEGYSVSREKKERFSLILESASTNQTSMYLCASSGRTVSYEQYFGPGTRLTVT.

J is TRBJ2-3 and V is TRBV7-9; no reliable D call. The CDR3 has 15 amino acids. Trimming left V 4 bases short and J 0 bases short, with 11 bases between. Germline CDR1 reads SEHNR; CDR2 reads FQNEAQ (reference sequence). The CDR3 reads CASSSSADSTDTQYF. CDR3 coding DNA: TGTGCCAGCAGCTCATCAGCCGATAGCACAGATACGCAGTATTTT. The full variable domain, with the rest looked up from reference TRBV7-9 and TRBJ2-3, is DTGVSQNPRHKITKRGQNVTFRCDPISEHNRLYWYRQTLGQGPEFLTYFQNEAQLEKSRLLSDRFSAERPKGSFSTLEIQRTEQGDSAMYLCASSSSADSTDTQYFGPGTRLTVL.

This clonotype was seen repeatedly, ten times or more. CDR3 residues: CSTTQGTSTDTQYF. The CDR3 DNA follows: TGCAGTACAACCCAGGGGACTAGCACAGATACGCAGTATTTT. The chain carries TRBV20-1 and TRBJ2-3; D may be TRBD1 or TRBD2 (6 bases each). CDR1 and CDR2 (germline): DFQATT, SNEGSKA (reference sequence). The V and J ends lost 8 bases and 0 bases respectively, with 15 bases between them. The CDR3 totals 14 residues.

Ten or more counts support this clonotype. The chain employs TRBV7-8 and TRBJ2-3; the match to TRBD2 covers 9 bases. Looked up from germline, CDR1 is SGHVS and CDR2 is FQNEAQ. J gave up 4 bases and V 2 bases, and 7 bases lay outside the gene matches. This CDR3 spans 16 amino acids. CDR3 in amino acids: CASSLTVSGRSDTQYF. CDR3 sequence (DNA): TGTGCCAGCAGCTTAACGGTTAGCGGGAGATCAGATACGCAGTATTTT.